Detailed here is one T cell receptor beta chain. This specimen belongs to a study of beta chain features in type 1 diabetes. Germline V gene data show CDR1 as GTSNPN and CDR2 as SVGIG (reference sequence). V lost 0 bases to trimming and J lost 5 bases, with 13 bases between them. The CDR3 has 15 amino acids. Of the isolated RNA, all was reverse transcribed, and so the sequenced material was expressed TCRB transcripts. Produced via immunoSEQ multiplex PCR; TCRdb's table is partial and in-frame only. The top ten clones hold 0.053% of a sample with 200,000 to 300,000 clones, over 65% of them seen once. The single heparinised draw taken from each donor contained about 110 mL of blood on average.

The V and J genes are TRBV30 and TRBJ1-4, with D possibly matching TRBD1 (6 bases). This clonotype originated in a man in his thirties or forties in good health. Sample: naive CD4+ T cells from blood. CDR3 in amino acids: CAWSVQTGWNEKLFF. The CDR3 coding sequence is TGTGCCTGGAGTGTACAAACAGGGTGGAATGAAAAACTGTTTTTT.